Below, one T cell receptor (beta chain) is given with its context. Antigen unknown. The CDR3 has 14 amino acids. Trimming took 3 bases from V and 7 from J, leaving 13 bases between them. The germline CDR1 and CDR2 sequences are LGHDT and YNNKEL (reference sequence). The record originates from a study of brain T cells in children with intractable seizures. Study-wide results and caveats: Patients' HCMV serostatus was unknown; virus specificity rests on CDR3 similarity alone.

Produced via immunoSEQ multiplex PCR; TCRdb's table is partial and in-frame only. Of about 340,000 clones listed, nearly 95% were seen once; the top ten hold 5.5% to 6%. The time point was: blood from clinic visit 5 months post-surgery; TSC patient then seizure free. The sequenced cases were selected for having the highest brain T cell transcript signatures. At least one anti-epileptic drug was given before surgery. V usage is TRBV3-1 (or the pseudogene TRBV3-2) and J usage is TRBJ2-1; tentative D call: TRBD2 (6 bases). Here the sequenced sample was peripheral blood, taken approximately 5 months after surgery. The clonotype comes from a boy younger than two with tuberous sclerosis and intractable seizures. The CDR3 loop is CASSQVPRGNEQFF. CDR3 coding DNA: TGTGCCAGCAGCCAGGTTCCCCGGGGGAATGAGCAGTTCTTC.